The sequence of this T cell receptor (beta chain) was determined in a study of T cells after yellow fever vaccination. For the study at large: Fractions of limited cellularity were prepared by means of SMART-Seq v4 Ultra Low Input.

Production of TCR cDNA was by 5'RACE template switching, which also added a universal primer site and UMIs. TCRdb ran MiXCR on the 5' RACE reads and lists one entry per CDR3 protein. The repertoire holds about 140,000 distinct CDR3 sequences, with just over 6.5% as singletons. The CDR3 length is 14 residues. The J segment lost 3 bases and the V segment lost 3 bases, leaving 7 bases of the junction unmatched. Germline V gene data show CDR1 as DFQATT and CDR2 as SNEGSKA (reference sequence). This clonotype appeared many times. Its specificity is not known. Whole-study findings and limits: From the bulk population, abundant clonotypes could contaminate and appear within FACS-sorted repertoires. Post-booster reappearance was seen for most primary-vaccination clones (around 96% CD4, around 88% CD8).

The clonotype originates from a man aged 25-40 years who received the YFV17D yellow fever vaccine. The starting material was CD4+ T cells sorted from PBMCs, obtained 10 days after the yellow fever booster vaccination. V usage is TRBV20-1 and J usage is TRBJ2-7; 8 bases map to TRBD2. CDR3 amino acids: CSASYRTSSYEQYF. CDR3 bases: TGCAGTGCTAGCTATAGGACTAGCAGCTACGAGCAGTACTTC.